This T cell receptor beta chain was sequenced during a study of identical twins. This clonotype was seen many times. As yet, its antigen is unknown. A universal primer site was created by template switching, with the cDNA bearing unique molecular identifiers. TCRdb re-derived calls from the 5' RACE reads in MiXCR, one entry per CDR3 protein. Found here are hundreds of thousands of distinct CDR3 sequences, around 20% of them singletons; the top ten hold 4% to 4.5%. Study results and caveats: Zero-insertion findings could be partly confounded by invariant cells (MAIT and iNKT cells).

Trimming left V 4 bases short and J 0 bases short, with 11 bases between. Germline assignment: CDR1 SGDLS and CDR2 YYNGEE. The CDR3 is 14 residues long. A further study also used this sample, focusing on T cells expressing NK-cell markers. That investigation notes: Sequenced donors, eight in total, included seven who were HCMV-seropositive and one who was seronegative. Sorting was restricted to alpha-beta TCR T cells by an anti-gamma-delta TCR antibody in several experiments.

Material: PBMCs. The TCR comes from a woman aged 18-29 years in good health. V and J are TRBV9 and TRBJ2-7; D unresolved. Written as DNA, the CDR3 is TGTGCCAGCAGCTTCACTGTATTCTCCTACGAGCAGTACTTC. Translated: CASSFTVFSYEQYF.